These T cell receptor beta chains were read from a single sample in a study of T cell repertoires in cytomegalovirus infection. TCRdb passed the reads through MiXCR, listing each CDR3 protein once. This sample has under 200,000 distinct CDR3 sequences; 15% to 20% occur once, and the top ten carry around 19%. What was sequenced was CD8+ T cells from PBMCs. These receptors were collected from a human donor in good health (CMV status not recorded). Some clones in this sample may be carry-over from other donors' samples. Both conserved end residues are part of each CDR3. The D gene is left open where the match is weak. For some rows the clone size is stated as once, few or many, or as a class when expanded; others skip it.

abundance	v_gene	d_gene	j_gene	CDR3nt	CDR3aa
.	TRBV5-6	TRBD1	TRBJ2-3	TGTGCCAGCAGCCCTAGGACAGGGAATCTGAATACGCAGTATTTT	CASSPRTGNLNTQYF
few	TRBV7-2	TRBD1	TRBJ2-7	TGTGCCAGCAGCTTAGGAGAGGGGGCCACCTACGAGCAGTACTTC	CASSLGEGATYEQYF
few	TRBV5-1	TRBD1	TRBJ2-5	TGCGCCAGCAGCTGGAGAGGGACAGCTCTCCAAGAGACCCAGTACTTC	CASSWRGTALQETQYF
.	TRBV7-2	TRBD2	TRBJ2-7	TGTGCCAGCAGCTCATGGGGTGCGGGAGGGCCCAGAGAGCAGTACTTC	CASSSWGAGGPREQYF
few	TRBV28	.	TRBJ2-5	TGTGCCAGCAGCGACTTAGCGTACCAAGAGACCCAGTACTTC	CASSDLAYQETQYF
few	TRBV12-5	.	TRBJ1-4	TGTGCTAGTGGTTTGGACAGAGGTGCAACTAATGAAAAACTGTTTTTT	CASGLDRGATNEKLFF
.	TRBV7-9	TRBD1	TRBJ1-6	TGTGCCAGCAGCCAGGTGGGACAGGGGGTGAATTCACCCCTCCACTTT	CASSQVGQGVNSPLHF
.	TRBV28	.	TRBJ2-7	TGTGCCATTATACTAGGAGGAGAGCAGTACTTC	CAIILGGEQYF
few	TRBV7-8	.	TRBJ2-5	TGTGCCAGCAGCTATATGTTGGAACCAGAGACCCAGTACTTC	CASSYMLEPETQYF
.	TRBV15	TRBD2	TRBJ2-3	TGTGCCACCAGCAGAGATTGGGCGGGAGGGCCTGCAGATACGCAGTATTTT	CATSRDWAGGPADTQYF